This TCR beta chain was sequenced for a study of tumor T cells in aggressive B-cell lymphoma. Data came from immunoSEQ multiplex PCR; TCRdb stores just in-frame clones and leaves some out. The sample lists some 5,000 clones, over 65% occurring once. Sequencing was done on a sample of tumor tissue. The TCR originated in an adult with diffuse large B cell lymphoma.

For the CDR3, the DNA is TGTGCCAGCAGTTTAATGGCGGTCTATGGCTACACCTTC. It is translated as CASSLMAVYGYTF. The V gene is TRBV28, the J gene TRBJ1-2; D is unclear. Germline V gene lookup returns CDR1 MDHEN and CDR2 SYDVKM. V was clipped by 2 bases and J by 4 bases, with 8 bases between them. The length of the CDR3 is 13 residues.